This T cell receptor beta chain was identified during a study of shared clonotypes between healthy human individuals. Study-level background: Researchers drew samples from two women and a few men aged 18 to 49.

Data came from immunoSEQ multiplex PCR; TCRdb stores just in-frame clones and leaves some out. The sample lists about 1,500,000 clones, roughly 97% seen once, with approximately 1.2% in the top ten. Findings and limits, study-wide: Estimated richness was generally greater in naive than memory subsets. Non-shared clonotypes showed lower generation probabilities than clonotypes common to all four donors.

This clone showed up just once. Its antigen is not identified. Material: naive CD4+ T cells sorted from blood. Regarding subset: CD45RA+ positively selected. The receptor was isolated from a man aged 30 to 45 in good health.

DNA for the CDR3: TGCAGCGTTGCCATCCGCACTATCTACAATGAGCAGTTCTTC. Protein product: CSVAIRTIYNEQFF. This rearrangement joins TRBV29-1 to TRBJ2-1; D call uncertain. This CDR3 is 14 amino acids long. V lost 4 bases and J 3 bases, leaving 13 bases between the germline ends. CDR1 is SQVTM, CDR2 ANQGSEA, per germline.